This TCR beta chain was recorded in a study of control samples from healthy donors and cancer patients (dated by TCRdb to 2018 to 2020). At the junction V is shortened by 4 bases and J by 6 bases; bases outside the gene matches: 7. For CDR1 and CDR2, the germline V gene (reference sequence) lists LGHDT and YNNKEL. Measured from the cysteine to the phenylalanine, the CDR3 is 15 residues long. Kept here is only the CDR3 DNA, which spans 45 bases and is read in frame from base 1. This clone has just one count. Its antigen has not been determined. No qualities accompany the bases; no much larger clone lies one base away. To prepare the library, the immunoSEQ multiplex PCR assay was applied. This is the immuneACCESS table as TCRdb keeps it, with only in-frame sequences that have V and J called. A part of the clones is gone; compared with another copy, unresolved V genes explain less than half, and the rest is unexplained. The sample records approximately 120,000 clones, about nine tenths of which are singletons. The ten largest clones add up to 3.5% to 4.5% of the sample.

The clonotype was recovered from a human donor in good health. The donor label of this sample is uncertain. The sequence joins TRBV3-1 (or the pseudogene TRBV3-2) to TRBJ1-1, with 11 bases matching TRBD1. The sequencing sample was made of blood. In nucleotides, the sequence is TGTGCCAGCAGCCCGAGTGGGACAGGGGGTTCTGAAGCTTTCTTT. Its amino acids are CASSPSGTGGSEAFF.